Listed here is a single T cell receptor (beta chain). TCRdb re-clonotyped the PCR reads via MiXCR. The table shows 15,000 or so clones, with roughly 25% occurring only once. The sample originates from a study of metastatic and nonmetastatic thyroid tumors. This CDR3 is built from 14 residues. CDR1 DFQATT and CDR2 SNEGSKA come from the germline V gene (reference sequence). Trimming at V came to 6 bases and at J to 7 bases, leaving 12 bases not matched to a gene. No patient received treatment before thyroid surgery. The chain has TRBV20-1 and TRBJ1-2, with 9 bases aligning to TRBD1. The sequencing sample was made of tumor tissue. This receptor was taken from a female donor with papillary thyroid cancer or a benign thyroid nodule (not recorded which). Some clones in this sample may be carry-over from other donors' samples. The CDR3 region is CSAIEGQGSFGYTF. The CDR3 DNA follows: TGCAGTGCAATAGAAGGACAGGGGAGTTTTGGCTACACCTTC.